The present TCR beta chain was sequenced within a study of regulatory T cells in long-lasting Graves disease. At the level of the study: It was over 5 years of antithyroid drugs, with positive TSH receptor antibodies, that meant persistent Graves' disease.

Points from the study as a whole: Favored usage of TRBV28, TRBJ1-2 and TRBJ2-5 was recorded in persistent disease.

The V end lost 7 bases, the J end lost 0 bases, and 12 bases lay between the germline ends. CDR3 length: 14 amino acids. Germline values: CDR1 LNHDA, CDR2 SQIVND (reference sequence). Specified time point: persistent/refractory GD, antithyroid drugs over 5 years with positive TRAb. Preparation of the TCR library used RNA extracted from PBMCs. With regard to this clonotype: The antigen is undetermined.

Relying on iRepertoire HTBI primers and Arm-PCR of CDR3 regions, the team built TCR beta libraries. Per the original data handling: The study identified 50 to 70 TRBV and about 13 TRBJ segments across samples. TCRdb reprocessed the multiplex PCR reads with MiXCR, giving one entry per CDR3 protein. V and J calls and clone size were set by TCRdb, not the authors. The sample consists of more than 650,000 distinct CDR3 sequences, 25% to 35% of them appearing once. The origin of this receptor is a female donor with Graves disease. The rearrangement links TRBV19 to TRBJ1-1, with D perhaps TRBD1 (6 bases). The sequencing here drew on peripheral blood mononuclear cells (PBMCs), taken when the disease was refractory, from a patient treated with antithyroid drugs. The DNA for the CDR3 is TGTGCCAGTATTAAATGGACAGTGAACACTGAAGCTTTCTTT. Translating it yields CASIKWTVNTEAFF.